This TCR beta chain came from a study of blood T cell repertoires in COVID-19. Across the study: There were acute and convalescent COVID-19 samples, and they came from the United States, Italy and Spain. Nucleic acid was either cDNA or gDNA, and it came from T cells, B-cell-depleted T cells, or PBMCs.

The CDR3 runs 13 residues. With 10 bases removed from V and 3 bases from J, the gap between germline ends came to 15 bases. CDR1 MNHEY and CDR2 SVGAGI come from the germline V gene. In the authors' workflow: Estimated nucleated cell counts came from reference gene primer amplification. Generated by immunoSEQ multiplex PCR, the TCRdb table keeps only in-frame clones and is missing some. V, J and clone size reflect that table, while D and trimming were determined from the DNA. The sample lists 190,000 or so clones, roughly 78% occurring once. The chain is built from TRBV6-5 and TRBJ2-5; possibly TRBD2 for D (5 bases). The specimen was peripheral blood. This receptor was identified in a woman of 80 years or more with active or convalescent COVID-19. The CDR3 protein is CATKTHGEETQYF. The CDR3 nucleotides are TGTGCCACCAAGACCCACGGGGAAGAGACCCAGTACTTC.